The 32 T cell receptor beta chains reported below all come from one sample, sequenced in a study of CD8+CD57+ T cells in acquired aplastic anemia (dated by TCRdb to between 2017 and 2018). The sequencer listed for this sample is Illumina HiSeq 2000. Genomic DNA was used as template for profiling of TCR beta VDJ combinations and CDR3 sequences. The raw public data were reprocessed by TCRdb itself: fastp quality trimming at Q25, MiXCR clonotype calling, in-frame beta chains only. Each CDR3 protein gets just one entry, which takes the most common genes and DNA from the rows behind it. This sample is represented by over 150,000 distinct CDR3 sequences; 45% to 60% of them were singletons. Approximately 12% of the sample lies in the top ten. Expansion of CD8+CD57+ cells had been shown by flow cytometry in the patients chosen for sequencing. Specimen: sorted CD4+, CD8+, or CD8+CD57+ T cells (not recorded which) from PBMCs. These receptor sequences come from a human donor with aplastic anemia.

This clonotype was seen more than once but under ten times. The CDR3 reads CSARGLAGARDEQYF. CDR3 DNA sequence: TGCAGTGCTAGAGGGCTAGCGGGGGCGAGAGACGAGCAGTACTTC. This chain links TRBV20-1 with TRBJ2-7; 10 nucleotides align to TRBD2. The V gene end was trimmed by 1 base and the J gene end by 5 bases; junction bases not matched to a gene: 8. The CDR3 has 15 residues. Germline V gene lookup returns CDR1 DFQATT and CDR2 SNEGSKA (reference sequence).

Points on this clonotype: Since no conserved phenylalanine or tryptophan closes the CDR3, a read error is the likely cause. The limits of the CDR3 on the DNA are not certain, so only TCRdb's listed CDR3 is given. The chain employs TRBV7-9 and TRBJ2-2; TRBD1 is the table's D call and was not checked against the DNA. The length of the CDR3 is 15 amino acids, counting both ends. Germline V gene data show CDR1 as SEHNR and CDR2 as FQNEAQ (reference sequence). This chain's CDR3 is CASSVRDIRAGELLL.

Ten or more counts support this clonotype. The chain recombines TRBV2 with TRBJ2-2; D is unclear. V was clipped by 0 bases and J by 5 bases, with 4 bases between them. The CDR3 has 13 amino acids. Germline loops: CDR1 SNHLY, CDR2 FYNNEI. CDR3 loop: CASSEAWTGELFF. The CDR3 nucleotides are TGTGCCAGCAGTGAAGCTTGGACCGGGGAGCTGTTTTTT.

This rearrangement joins TRBV10-3 to TRBJ1-1, with 9 bases aligning to TRBD1. Germline CDR1 ENHRY, CDR2 SYGVKD. J gave up 6 bases and V 7 bases, and 9 bases lay outside the gene matches. This CDR3 region has 14 residues. The CDR3, as DNA: TGTGCCATCACCAGGACAGGGGCCCCTCCTGAAGCTTTCTTT. Its protein product is CAITRTGAPPEAFF.

For this clonotype: A much larger clone differs by one base, so this may be a read error. V and J are TRBV6-1 and TRBJ1-6; the D gene is possibly TRBD1 (6 bases). The CDR3 has 15 residues. Germline loops: CDR1 MNHNS, CDR2 SASEGT. DNA of the CDR3: TGTACCAGCATCCCCTTCAGGGGAGGTAATTCACCCCTCCACTTT. Translated, it gives CTSIPFRGGNSPLHF.

This clonotype occurred once. The rearrangement links TRBV29-1 to TRBJ2-7; 9 nucleotides agree with TRBD2. The length of the CDR3 is 12 residues. Germline CDR1 SQVTM, CDR2 ANQGSEA. Trimming cost V 5 bases and J 6 bases; bases outside gene matches: 5. CDR3 DNA sequence: TGCAGCGTTCGGAGGACTAGCGTCGAGCAGTACTTC. This gives the protein CSVRRTSVEQYF.

The sample holds many counts of this clonotype. The gene calls are TRBV9 and TRBJ2-5; perhaps TRBD1 as D (5 bases). The CDR3 contains 15 residues. The V end lost 0 bases, the J end lost 1 base, and 10 bases lay between the germline ends. Germline CDR1 and CDR2: SGDLS and YYNGEE. The CDR3 loop reads CASSVGGLGQETQYF. Written as DNA, the CDR3 is TGTGCCAGCAGCGTAGGGGGCCTAGGCCAAGAGACCCAGTACTTC.

As regards this clonotype: Sequence at one end of the junction differs from germline and may be a read error. The gene calls are TRBV9 and TRBJ1-4, with 7 bases aligning to TRBD1. The CDR3 has 14 residues. The V gene's germline CDR1 is SGDLS and CDR2 YYNGEE. The CDR3 region has the DNA TGTGCCGGCAGCCGACAGGGTGGTAATGAAAAACTGTTTTTT. Protein sequence: CAGSRQGGNEKLFF.

The rearrangement links TRBV19 to TRBJ2-7; weak D call: TRBD1 (5 bases). V gave up 6 bases and J gave up 0 bases, with 12 bases separating them. There are 14 residues in the CDR3. Germline values: CDR1 LNHDA, CDR2 SQIVND (reference sequence). This CDR3 reads CASSPWTTSYEQYF. CDR3 coding DNA: TGTGCCAGTAGCCCCTGGACAACCTCCTACGAGCAGTACTTC. Based on the CDR3 plus reference TRBV19 and TRBJ2-7, the full variable domain is DGGITQSPKYLFRKEGQNVTLSCEQNLNHDAMYWYRQDPGQGLRLIYYSQIVNDFQKGDIAEGYSVSREKKESFPLTVTSAQKNPTAFYLCASSPWTTSYEQYFGPGTRLTVT.

In the case of this clonotype: The junction departs from the called germline gene at one end, perhaps through a read error. This chain uses TRBV2 with TRBJ1-2, with D tentatively TRBD1 (5 bases). Germline CDR1 is SNHLY and CDR2 is FYNNEI. The CDR3 runs 12 residues. The CDR3 DNA reads TGTGCCAGCAGTGAATGGGACTATCGCTACACCTTC. Protein product: CASSEWDYRYTF.

This clonotype occurred many times. The chain uses TRBV24-1 and TRBJ2-1; D may be TRBD1 (6 bases). The germline V and J ends were trimmed by 4 bases and 4 bases, with 10 bases remaining between them. Germline CDR1 KGHDR, CDR2 SFDVKD. CDR3 length equals 14 residues. CDR3 sequence (DNA): TGTGCCACCAGTGAATCAGGGGCTTACAATGAGCAGTTCTTC. The encoded protein is CATSESGAYNEQFF.

Ten or more counts support this clonotype. This chain connects TRBV24-1 to TRBJ1-2, with 12 bases fitting TRBD1. The V gene's germline CDR1 is KGHDR and CDR2 SFDVKD. V trimming: 5 bases; J trimming: 3 bases; junction bases outside the gene matches: 9. The CDR3 has 17 amino acids. For the CDR3, the DNA is TGTGCCACCAGTGCTAGGGGACAGGGGGCGAAAGACTATGGCTACACCTTC. This sequence encodes CATSARGQGAKDYGYTF.

This clonotype was counted between two and nine times. The junction departs from germline at one end; a sequencing error may be responsible. The chain has TRBV28 and TRBJ1-6, with D maybe TRBD1 (5 bases). The CDR3 length is 15 residues. CDR1 and CDR2 (germline): MDHEN, SYDVKM. The CDR3: CAGSYPGRLNSPLHF. The DNA for the CDR3 is TGTGCCGGCAGCTACCCGGGACGCCTTAATTCACCCCTCCACTTT.

This clonotype was seen many times. CDR3 in amino acids: CASTESGLNTEAFF. CDR3 coding DNA: TGTGCCAGCACCGAATCTGGACTTAACACTGAAGCTTTCTTT. The chain joins TRBV9 to TRBJ1-1; no clear D gene. V was shortened by 6 bases and J by 2 bases, with 14 bases between the two germline ends. CDR3 size: 14 residues. Per the germline V gene, CDR1 is SGDLS and CDR2 is YYNGEE. The whole variable domain, remainder taken from reference TRBV9 and TRBJ1-1, is DSGVTQTPKHLITATGQRVTLRCSPRSGDLSVYWYQQSLDQGLQFLIQYYNGEERAKGNILERFSAQQFPDLHSELNLSSLELGDSALYFCASTESGLNTEAFFGQGTRLTVV.

The table lists this clonotype with a few counts. Mismatch with germline at one junction end may stem from a read error. V usage is TRBV6-2 or TRBV6-3 and J usage is TRBJ2-4; 7 bases are shared with TRBD2. The CDR3 is 16 amino acids. Germline values: CDR1 MNHEY, CDR2 SVGEGT. This chain's CDR3 is CASSNSGREVGNIQYF. The CDR3 DNA follows: TGTGCCAGCAGTAACTCGGGGAGGGAGGTCGGAAACATTCAGTACTTC.

The chain links TRBV29-1 to TRBJ1-1; 9 bases are a match to TRBD1. The CDR3 spans 13 residues. V trimming: 5 bases; J trimming: 10 bases; junction bases outside the gene matches: 11. Germline-derived CDR1 and CDR2 are SQVTM and ANQGSEA. CDR3 nucleotides: TGCAGCGTTCCCGGGACAGGGAGCTTCGTAGCTTTCTTT. Translating it yields CSVPGTGSFVAFF.

This clonotype has at least ten counts. V and J are TRBV11-3 and TRBJ1-3; no firm D call. The V gene's germline CDR1 is SGHNT and CDR2 YENEEA. The length of the CDR3 is 15 residues. Trimming pared 5 bases from V and 4 bases from J, leaving 15 bases between. CDR3 DNA: TGTGCCAGCAGCACCATGATTAGCTCCGGAAACACCATATATTTT. Its protein product is CASSTMISSGNTIYF.

This clonotype was seen a few times. The chain uses TRBV24-1 and TRBJ1-6, with D hard to call. This CDR3 comprises 14 residues. Germline loops: CDR1 KGHDR, CDR2 SFDVKD. V was trimmed by 4 bases and J by 2 bases, leaving 5 bases between them. The CDR3, as DNA: TGTGCCACCAGTGAAGCAGCCTATAATTCACCCCTCCACTTT. It encodes CATSEAAYNSPLHF.

In its sample, this clonotype was seen many times. This chain uses TRBV4-2 with TRBJ1-2, with 10 nucleotides matching TRBD1. Germline CDR1 is LGHNA and CDR2 is YNFKEQ. The CDR3 sequence is 14 residues long. V lost 3 bases to trimming and J lost 3 bases; unmatched junction nucleotides: 1. CDR3 bases: TGTGCCAGCAGCCAGGGGACAGGGGACTATGGCTACACCTTC. Its translation: CASSQGTGDYGYTF.

The chain uses TRBV7-2 and TRBJ2-7; 8 positions match TRBD1. The V segment lost 3 bases and the J segment 1 base; nucleotides outside the gene matches: 2. There are 14 residues in the CDR3. Germline CDR1 is SGHTA and CDR2 is FQGNSA. The CDR3 DNA reads as TGTGCCAGCAGCTTTAGGGACAGGTCCTACGAGCAGTACTTC. Translated, it gives CASSFRDRSYEQYF.

This clonotype was counted at least ten times. V and J are TRBV6-6 and TRBJ2-7; 8 bases map to TRBD1. The CDR3 sequence is 15 residues long. Looked up from germline, CDR1 is MNHNY and CDR2 is SVGAGI (reference sequence). With 6 bases clipped from V and 0 bases from J, the junction kept 7 bases outside the gene matches. The CDR3 DNA reads as TGTGCCAGCAGCCTCAGGGGGCAGAGCTCCTACGAGCAGTACTTC. Amino acid sequence: CASSLRGQSSYEQYF.

The sample holds many counts of this clonotype. The V and J genes are TRBV15 and TRBJ2-2; possibly TRBD2 for D (7 bases). Deletions cut 1 base from V and 6 bases from J, with 12 bases between. CDR3 length: 15 amino acids. Germline-derived CDR1 and CDR2 are LNHNV and YYDKDF (reference sequence). The CDR3 reads CATSRARGAAGELFF. The CDR3 nucleotides read TGTGCCACCAGCAGAGCACGGGGGGCAGCCGGGGAGCTGTTTTTT.

As regards this clonotype: Without the conserved terminal phenylalanine or tryptophan, this CDR3 likely stems from a read error. It is unclear where the CDR3 begins or ends on the DNA, so no DNA is shown, and the CDR3 is as TCRdb lists it. The CDR3 here is CASSFLAWNTEASS. The genes are TRBV7-9 and TRBJ1-1. CDR1 and CDR2 (germline): SEHNR, FQNEAQ (reference sequence). A total of 14 residues make up the CDR3, ends included.

This clonotype was counted many times. This chain joins TRBV4-1 and TRBJ1-5, with unresolved D. V was clipped by 0 bases and J by 5 bases, with 5 bases between them. Germline-derived CDR1 and CDR2 are MGHRA and YSYEKL. This CDR3 region has 13 residues. The CDR3 region has the DNA TGCGCCAGCAGCCAAGATTGGGATCAGCCCCAGCATTTT. It translates to CASSQDWDQPQHF.

This clonotype occurred a few times. The rearrangement joins TRBV29-1 to TRBJ2-2, with D uncertain. V gave up 4 bases and J gave up 0 bases, with 9 bases separating them. CDR3 size: 14 residues. From germline, CDR1 is SQVTM and CDR2 ANQGSEA. CDR3 nucleotides: TGCAGCGTTGGACGAGGTGCGAACACCGGGGAGCTGTTTTTT. This translates into CSVGRGANTGELFF.

On this clonotype itself: Because the CDR3 is missing its conserved closing phenylalanine or tryptophan, this is likely a read error. Because the CDR3's place on the DNA is in doubt, the DNA is left out and the CDR3 is given as listed by TCRdb. The chain has TRBV7-5 and TRBJ2-7; no check of the table's D call, TRBD1, against the DNA was made. TRBV7-5 is recorded as a pseudogene. The CDR3 length equals 16 residues, ends included. This chain's CDR3 is CISVPEVGREIYEQYL.

J is TRBJ2-3 and V is TRBV2; D unclear. The CDR3 runs 13 residues. V was clipped by 6 bases and J by 14 bases, with 21 bases between them. Germline CDR1 SNHLY, CDR2 FYNNEI. The CDR3 spells CASRDGITDAPYF. The CDR3 DNA sequence: TGTGCCAGCAGGGACGGTATCACAGATGCGCCGTATTTT. Looking up the rest from reference TRBV2 and TRBJ2-3 gives the full variable domain: EPEVTQTPSHQVTQMGQEVILRCVPISNHLYFYWYRQILGQKVEFLVSFYNNEISEKSEIFDDQFSVERPDGSNFTLKIRSTKLEDSAMYFCASRDGITDAPYFGPGTRLTVL.

This clonotype was recorded at least ten times. The V call is TRBV7-3, the J call TRBJ2-3; TRBD2 aligns across 8 bases. V shed 3 bases, J shed 0 bases, and the junction held 2 bases outside the gene matches. Germline CDR1 and CDR2: SGHTA and FQGTGA. The CDR3 has 15 amino acids. The CDR3 sequence is CASSLGLGSTDTQYF. The CDR3 DNA reads TGTGCCAGCAGCTTGGGACTAGGGAGCACAGATACGCAGTATTTT.

Regarding this clonotype: One base away lies a much larger clone, so this may be a sequencing read error. The gene calls are TRBV12-3 or TRBV12-4 and TRBJ1-3, with D hard to call. The CDR3 is 15 amino acids. The CDR3 here is CASSPQLSFGDTIYF. The CDR3 bases are TGTGCCAGCAGCCCGCAACTTTCCTTTGGAGACACCATATATTTT.

The V gene is TRBV5-1, the J gene TRBJ1-6; D is possibly TRBD1 (5 bases). V gave up 2 bases and J gave up 6 bases, with 18 bases separating them. The CDR3 spans 17 residues. Germline CDR1 is SGHRS and CDR2 is YFSETQ. Here the CDR3 DNA reads TGCGCCAGCAGCTTCCGCGGATCCAGGGATACTAATTCACCCCTCCACTTT. This translates into CASSFRGSRDTNSPLHF.

Comment on this clonotype: A read error is possible here, since a much larger clone lies one base away. The chain joins TRBV7-9 to TRBJ2-2; perhaps TRBD1 as D (5 bases). CDR1 and CDR2 (germline): SEHNR, FQNEAQ (reference sequence). There are 14 residues in the CDR3. This CDR3 is CANSQLQVPGELFF. DNA for the CDR3: TGTGCCAACAGCCAATTACAGGTGCCCGGGGAGCTGTTTTTT.

The genes are TRBV10-3 and TRBJ1-6, with TRBD1 as a possible D gene (5 bases). CDR3 length equals 13 residues. The germline V gene has CDR1 ENHRY and CDR2 SYGVKD. Between the trimmed V and J ends, which lost 7 bases and 8 bases, there was a span of 12 bases. CDR3 sequence: CAINGAWDSPLHF. CDR3 coding DNA: TGTGCCATCAATGGGGCCTGGGATTCACCCCTCCACTTT.